This T cell receptor beta chain was identified during a study of tumor and adjacent non-tumor tissue in lung cancer. The overall study: Aged 31 to 76 years, patients included roughly eleven men and about five women with stage I to III disease.

Details on this clonotype: Its antigen is unidentified. An end of the junction does not agree with germline; a read error may underlie this.

The template was RNA from unsorted bulk tissue. TCRbeta libraries were built with three rounds of nested PCR, modified from ARM-PCR. TCRdb reprocessed the multiplex PCR reads via MiXCR and lists one record per CDR3 protein. The repertoire holds 65,000 to 95,000 distinct CDR3 sequences, with approximately 68% as singletons. Study findings and constraints: Top 100 clones took a larger repertoire share in normal lung.

This receptor was taken from a woman in her seventies with non-small cell lung cancer. Sequenced: lung tumor tissue.

The CDR3 sequence: CPSSQTHGGLAGLERDTQYF. In DNA, the CDR3 is TGCCCCAGCAGCCAAACCCACGGGGGACTAGCGGGACTCGAGCGGGATACGCAGTATTTT. The rearrangement joins TRBV4-2 to TRBJ2-3; 13 positions agree with TRBD2. Germline V gene sequence: CDR1 LGHNA, CDR2 YNFKEQ. The CDR3 extends over 20 amino acids.